This T cell receptor beta chain stems from a study of cytomegalovirus exposure and HLA in healthy donors. Whole-study findings and limits: V- and J-gene trimming in TCR beta was tied to a missense DCLRE1C variant by an analysis performed later.

V trimming: 7 bases; J trimming: 5 bases; junction bases outside the gene matches: 8. The germline gives CDR1 MNHNS, CDR2 SASEGT. The CDR3 is 14 residues long. Worth noting for this clone: As yet, its antigen is unknown.

The PCR made use of 60 Vbeta and 13 Jbeta primers. Under the authors' procedure: Later, an analysis found about 80 million unique TCR beta chains, and 8.5 million to 12 million of these were shared. This table comes from immunoSEQ multiplex PCR, and its TCRdb copy is limited to in-frame clones, with some not included. The V and J calls and clone size come from that table; D and trimming were worked out from the DNA. The table records about 180,000 clones, roughly four fifths of them present only once. Donors showed nominal health when sampled, although they likely had unrecorded immune exposures. This chain links TRBV6-1 with TRBJ2-5; 9 bases line up with TRBD1. This TCR derives from a woman between 50 and 59 years old in good health and CMV-seronegative. The sample was PBMCs. CDR3 nucleotides: TGTGCCAGCAACCGGGACAGGGAGAGGGAGACCCAGTACTTC. Its translation is CASNRDRERETQYF.